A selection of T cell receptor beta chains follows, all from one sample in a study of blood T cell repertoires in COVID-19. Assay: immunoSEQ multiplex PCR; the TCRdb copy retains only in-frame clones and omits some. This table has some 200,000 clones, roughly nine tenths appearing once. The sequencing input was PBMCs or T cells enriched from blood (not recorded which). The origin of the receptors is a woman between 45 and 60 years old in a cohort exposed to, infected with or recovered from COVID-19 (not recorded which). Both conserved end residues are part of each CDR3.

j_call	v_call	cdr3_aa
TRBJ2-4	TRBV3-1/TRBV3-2	CASSQEGHRKNIQYF
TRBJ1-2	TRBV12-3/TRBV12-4	CASSTYNYGYTF
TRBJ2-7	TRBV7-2	CASSFTSGTGFKQYF
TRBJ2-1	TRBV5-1	CASSLGLAAISNEQFF
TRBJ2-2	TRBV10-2	CASREQGTTGELFF
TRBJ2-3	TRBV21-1	CASSKAAQRGGTDTQYF
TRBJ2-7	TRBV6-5	CASSRGAYYEQYF
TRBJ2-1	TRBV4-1	CASSQPLLGADNEQFF
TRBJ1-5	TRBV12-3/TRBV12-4	CASSLSGYQPQHF
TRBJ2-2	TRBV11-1	CASSLYRANTGELFF
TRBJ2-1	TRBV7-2	CASSPGGAGNEQFF
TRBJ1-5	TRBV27	CASSLRGQGWSQPQHF
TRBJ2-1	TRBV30	CAWSPRDEQFF
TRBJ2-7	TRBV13	CASSLVGQGYEQYF
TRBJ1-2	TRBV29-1	CSVERFGADYGYTF
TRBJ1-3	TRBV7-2	CASSSSRSYGNTIYF
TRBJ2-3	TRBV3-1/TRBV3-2	CASSQAGQSFRSGGQYTQYF